The 32 T cell receptor beta chains below were found in one sample sequenced in a study of blood T cell repertoires in COVID-19 (dated by TCRdb to between 2020 and 2021). Libraries were built with the immunoSEQ multiplex PCR assay. TCRdb stores this immuneACCESS table with in-frame sequences only. Part of the clones is absent; in the studies checked, under half of the shortfall reflects unresolved V genes, and no reason is known for the rest. For this sample the table gives some 86,000 clones, of which around 85% were detected only once. Roughly 15% of the sample is in the top ten clones. The specimen sequenced was peripheral blood. These receptors were obtained from a woman in her 70s with acute or convalescent COVID-19.

The chain links TRBV7-6 to TRBJ2-3; 12 bases are shared with TRBD1. The CDR3 has 16 residues. CDR1 and CDR2 from the germline V gene are SGHVS and FNYEAQ. The V gene end was trimmed by 5 bases and the J gene end by 3 bases; junction bases not matched to a gene: 6. CDR3 protein: CASSPRDRGRTDTQYF. CDR3 DNA: TGTGCCAGCAGCCCACGGGACAGGGGGCGGACAGATACGCAGTATTTT.

The chain has TRBV19 and TRBJ1-2; 10 nucleotides agree with TRBD1. The CDR3 loop spans 14 amino acids. Per the germline V gene, CDR1 is LNHDA and CDR2 is SQIVND (reference sequence). V was pared by 6 bases and J by 6 bases, with 7 bases of the junction left unmatched. The CDR3: CASSLDRGRDGYTF. As DNA, the CDR3 is TGTGCCAGTAGCCTCGACAGGGGGCGGGATGGCTACACCTTC.

V is TRBV25-1 and J is TRBJ1-2; the match to TRBD1 covers 9 bases. This CDR3 contains 14 residues. Germline trimming cut 3 bases from V and 5 bases from J; bases unmatched to any gene: 4. Germline CDR1 is MGHDK and CDR2 is SYGVNS. CDR3 amino acids: CASSDRDRVYGYTF. The CDR3 bases are TGTGCCAGCAGTGACCGGGACAGGGTATATGGCTACACCTTC.

The chain uses TRBV5-1 and TRBJ2-6, with a weak D call TRBD1 (6 bases). The ends were cut back, 5 bases at V and 4 bases at J, with 25 bases in the middle. Germline loops: CDR1 SGHRS, CDR2 YFSETQ. The CDR3 extends over 19 amino acids. In DNA, the CDR3 is TGCGCCAGCAGACACAGGGATAGGGTCTTTGGCTCCGGGGCCAACGTCCTGACTTTC. As protein: CASRHRDRVFGSGANVLTF.

This chain uses TRBV4-1 with TRBJ2-3, with 9 bases identical to TRBD2. The CDR3 runs to 16 residues. CDR1 is MGHRA, CDR2 YSYEKL, per germline. The junction had 6 bases not matched to a gene; V was cut back by 0 bases and J by 5 bases. CDR3 protein: CASSQEKAGGQDTQYF. CDR3 bases: TGCGCCAGCAGCCAAGAGAAGGCGGGAGGGCAAGATACGCAGTATTTT.

This chain connects TRBV2 to TRBJ2-7, with 14 bases fitting TRBD2. CDR1 and CDR2 from the germline V gene are SNHLY and FYNNEI. The CDR3 contains 14 residues. The junction had 4 bases not matched to a gene; V was cut back by 5 bases and J by 7 bases. CDR3 sequence (DNA): TGTGCCAGCAGTTCAGGACTAGCGGGAGGTGAGCAGTACGTC. Its protein product is CASSSGLAGGEQYV.

CDR3 DNA sequence: TGTGCCAGCAGTTCTGGAATAGCGGGGTCCTACGAGCAGTACGTC. Its protein product is CASSSGIAGSYEQYV. The V call is TRBV28, the J call TRBJ2-7, with 8 bases aligning to TRBD2. V shed 4 bases, J shed 1 base, and the junction held 6 bases outside the gene matches. The CDR3 spans 15 residues. The germline CDR1 and CDR2 sequences are MDHEN and SYDVKM.

A word on this clone: The same CDR3 also results from other DNA sequences found in this sample. The chain couples TRBV6-5 to TRBJ2-7; possibly TRBD1 for D (6 bases). CDR1 and CDR2 from the germline V gene are MNHEY and SVGAGI. The CDR3 has 13 amino acids. For the CDR3, the DNA is TGTGCCAGCAGCCGACAGGAGTCCTACGAGCAGTATGTC. Its protein product is CASSRQESYEQYV.

CDR3 sequence: CASSFPSTDTQYF. For the CDR3, the DNA is TGTGCCAGCAGCTTCCCAAGCACAGATACGCAGTATTTT. J is TRBJ2-3 and V is TRBV5-5; D call uncertain. CDR1 is SGHKS, CDR2 YYEKEE, per germline (reference sequence). This CDR3 has 13 amino acids. V was clipped by 2 bases and J by 0 bases, with 4 bases between them.

By share, this clone ranks as medium-sized. The J gene is TRBJ1-1, the V gene TRBV10-3; no clear D. V lost 0 bases and J lost 1, with 9 bases in between. From germline, CDR1 is ENHRY and CDR2 SYGVKD. The CDR3 covers 15 residues. The DNA for the CDR3 is TGTGCCATCAGTGAGTCGGGAGGGTCGAACACTGAAGCTTTCTTT. Its protein product is CAISESGGSNTEAFF.

This chain connects TRBV7-6 to TRBJ2-1; 11 bases agree with TRBD2. V was pared by 1 base and J by 6 bases, with 11 bases of the junction left unmatched. This CDR3 contains 18 residues. CDR1 is SGHVS and CDR2 is FNYEAQ in the germline V gene. Here the CDR3 reads CASSLVFSGGASGNEQFF. As DNA, the CDR3 is TGTGCCAGCAGCTTAGTGTTTAGCGGGGGGGCCTCGGGCAATGAGCAGTTCTTC. Looking up the rest from reference TRBV7-6 and TRBJ2-1 gives the full variable domain: GAGVSQSPRYKVTKRGQDVALRCDPISGHVSLYWYRQALGQGPEFLTYFNYEAQQDKSGLPNDRFSAERPEGSISTLTIQRTEQRDSAMYRCASSLVFSGGASGNEQFFGPGTRLTVL.

This clone was detected only once. The chain couples TRBV24-1 to TRBJ2-2, with D possibly TRBD1 on 6 matching bases. Between the trimmed V and J ends, which lost 5 bases and 6 bases, there was a span of 12 bases. This CDR3 has 14 residues. Germline V gene lookup returns CDR1 KGHDR and CDR2 SFDVKD. DNA for the CDR3: TGTGCCACCAGTGGGACCAACAGGGCCGGGGAGCTGTTTTTT. It encodes CATSGTNRAGELFF.

The rearrangement links TRBV14 to TRBJ2-5; 9 bases are a match to TRBD1. J gave up 2 bases and V 5 bases, and 6 bases lay outside the gene matches. CDR1 and CDR2 (germline): SGHDN, FVKESK. The CDR3 has 15 residues. The CDR3 is CASSSGQGWQETQYF. The DNA of the CDR3 is TGTGCCAGCAGCTCGGGACAGGGATGGCAAGAGACCCAGTACTTC.

V and J are TRBV28 and TRBJ2-1; the match to TRBD1 covers 7 bases. The CDR3 has 14 amino acids. Germline values: CDR1 MDHEN, CDR2 SYDVKM. The V gene end was trimmed by 5 bases and the J gene end by 7 bases; junction bases not matched to a gene: 8. The CDR3 sequence is CASSPRTGRNEQFF. The CDR3 coding sequence is TGTGCCAGCAGTCCCCGGACAGGACGTAATGAGCAGTTCTTC.

This chain connects TRBV18 to TRBJ2-5; TRBD1 aligns across 8 bases. The CDR3 extends over 18 amino acids. The ends lost 2 bases at V and 5 bases at J; junction bases unmatched: 16. Germline values: CDR1 KGHSH, CDR2 LQKENI. The CDR3 nucleotides are TGTGCCAGCTCACCATCCGTAGGAGGACAGGGAGTCGGGGAGACCCAGTACTTC. The encoded protein is CASSPSVGGQGVGETQYF.

The V gene is TRBV19, the J gene TRBJ2-5; TRBD1 is a possible D gene (5 bases). V was cut by 3 bases and J by 2 bases, with 7 bases left in between. CDR1 and CDR2 (germline): LNHDA, SQIVND (reference sequence). CDR3 length equals 13 residues. DNA of the CDR3: TGTGCCAGTAGTATCGACAGACAAGAGACCCAGTACTTC. It codes for CASSIDRQETQYF.

The rearrangement joins TRBV6-2 or TRBV6-3 to TRBJ2-3; TRBD1 aligns across 9 bases. The V segment lost 6 bases and the J segment 5 bases; nucleotides outside the gene matches: 6. The CDR3 runs to 14 residues. Germline CDR1 MNHEY, CDR2 SVGEGT. The CDR3 here is CASSDRGKGDTQYF. In DNA, the CDR3 is TGTGCCAGCAGCGACAGGGGGAAGGGAGATACGCAGTATTTT.

This rearrangement joins TRBV9 to TRBJ1-5; TRBD1 might be the D (5 bases). The CDR3 sequence is 15 residues long. CDR1 is SGDLS and CDR2 is YYNGEE in the germline V gene. V lost 4 bases to trimming and J lost 0 bases, with 11 bases between them. As DNA, the CDR3 is TGTGCCAGCAGCCCGGGGGGAGTTAGCAATCAGCCCCAGCATTTT. Encoded protein: CASSPGGVSNQPQHF. The full variable domain, in which reference TRBV9 and TRBJ1-5 provide the parts outside the CDR3, is DSGVTQTPKHLITATGQRVTLRCSPRSGDLSVYWYQQSLDQGLQFLIQYYNGEERAKGNILERFSAQQFPDLHSELNLSSLELGDSALYFCASSPGGVSNQPQHFGDGTRLSIL.

The chain couples TRBV7-8 to TRBJ2-7; 11 bases map to TRBD2. CDR3 length equals 16 residues. Trimming took 5 bases from V and 5 from J; bases not matched to a gene: 11. Germline V lookup: CDR1 SGHVS, CDR2 FQNEAQ. Here the CDR3 reads CASSPALSGRVNEQYV. DNA of the CDR3: TGTGCCAGCAGCCCCGCACTTAGCGGGAGGGTTAACGAGCAGTACGTC.

The chain links TRBV6-2 or TRBV6-3 to TRBJ1-2; tentatively, D is TRBD1 (5 bases). V dropped 5 bases and J dropped 4 bases, with 11 bases sitting between them. CDR1 and CDR2 from the germline V gene are MNHEY and SVGEGT. The CDR3 runs to 13 residues. CDR3 nucleotide sequence: TGTGCCAGCAGTGATCCAGGGTTCTATGGCTACACCTTC. Protein sequence: CASSDPGFYGYTF.

The rearrangement links TRBV19 to TRBJ2-3; TRBD2 aligns across 9 bases. The CDR3 runs to 15 residues. With 3 bases clipped from V and 1 base from J, the junction kept 2 bases outside the gene matches. Per germline, CDR1 LNHDA and CDR2 SQIVND (reference sequence). CDR3 amino acids: CASSIPSGGTDTQYF. The DNA of the CDR3 is TGTGCCAGTAGTATTCCTAGCGGGGGCACAGATACGCAGTATTTT.

V is TRBV5-1 and J is TRBJ1-2; possible D gene TRBD1, 6 bases. CDR1 is SGHRS, CDR2 YFSETQ, per germline. V was trimmed by 4 bases and J by 2 bases, leaving 21 bases between them. This CDR3 has 17 amino acids. Here the CDR3 DNA reads TGCGCCAGCAGCCCGGGGGGATTACAGGGTTCGAACTATGGCTACACCTTC. Encoded protein: CASSPGGLQGSNYGYTF.

This chain joins TRBV19 and TRBJ1-4, with TRBD1 matching over 8 bases. In germline, CDR1 is LNHDA, CDR2 SQIVND (reference sequence). The CDR3 has 17 amino acids. Trimming at V came to 5 bases and at J to 2 bases, leaving 10 bases not matched to a gene. The CDR3: CASSPGRTGQTNEKLFF. The CDR3 nucleotides read TGTGCCAGTAGTCCCGGGAGGACAGGGCAGACTAATGAAAAACTGTTTTTT.

The J gene is TRBJ2-5, the V gene TRBV29-1; 11 bases map to TRBD2. The V segment lost 4 bases and the J segment 5 bases; nucleotides outside the gene matches: 12. The CDR3 contains 16 residues. Germline loops: CDR1 SQVTM, CDR2 ANQGSEA. CDR3 sequence: CSVARPTSGTRETQYF. DNA for the CDR3: TGCAGCGTTGCCCGCCCGACTAGCGGGACTCGGGAGACCCAGTACTTC. The complete variable domain, with remaining parts taken from reference TRBV29-1 and TRBJ2-5, reads SAVISQKPSRDICQRGTSLTIQCQVDSQVTMMFWYRQQPGQSLTLIATANQGSEATYESGFVIDKFPISRPNLTFSTLTVSNMSPEDSSIYLCSVARPTSGTRETQYFGPGTRLLVL.

The chain joins TRBV28 to TRBJ1-2; the D gene is possibly TRBD1 (5 bases). This CDR3 is built from 14 residues. Looked up from germline, CDR1 is MDHEN and CDR2 is SYDVKM. Trimming removed 5 bases at V and 5 bases at J, with 15 bases between. This CDR3 is CASSNPGRGYGYTF. In DNA form, the CDR3 reads TGTGCCAGCAGTAACCCGGGACGGGGGTATGGCTACACCTTC.

This chain joins TRBV3-1 (or the pseudogene TRBV3-2) and TRBJ1-5; TRBD1 might be the D (5 bases). The CDR3 is 15 residues long. The germline V gene encodes CDR1 LGHDT and CDR2 YNNKEL (reference sequence). V lost 4 bases to trimming and J lost 3 bases, with 13 bases between them. CDR3 in amino acids: CASSPGGTANQPQHF. The CDR3 bases are TGTGCCAGCAGCCCGGGGGGAACCGCCAATCAGCCCCAGCATTTT.

This chain uses TRBV11-2 with TRBJ1-3, with D possibly TRBD1 on 6 matching bases. Germline loops: CDR1 SGHAT, CDR2 FQNNGV. There are 14 residues in the CDR3. V dropped 5 bases and J dropped 4 bases, with 12 bases sitting between them. CDR3 in amino acids: CASSERTGGNTIYF. DNA for the CDR3: TGTGCCAGCAGCGAAAGAACAGGGGGAAACACCATATATTTT.

The genes are TRBV5-1 and TRBJ1-2; D uncertain. With 0 bases removed from V and 0 bases from J, the gap between germline ends came to 9 bases. The germline CDR1 and CDR2 sequences are SGHRS and YFSETQ. This CDR3 has 15 amino acids. The CDR3 DNA is TGCGCCAGCAGCTTGGGCGGGGAATCTAACTATGGCTACACCTTC. This translates into CASSLGGESNYGYTF.

This chain links TRBV14 with TRBJ1-2; TRBD1 aligns across 9 bases. This CDR3 region has 15 residues. CDR1 is SGHDN, CDR2 FVKESK, per germline. Trimming took 2 bases from V and 8 from J; bases not matched to a gene: 9. In nucleotides, the CDR3 is TGTGCCAGCAGCCAACTATCGGACAGGGGATCCGGCTACACCTTC. Protein: CASSQLSDRGSGYTF.

This clone was counted between two and nine times. The chain is built from TRBV7-2 and TRBJ1-5; 10 positions match TRBD1. This CDR3 has 19 residues. V lost 5 bases to trimming and J lost 5 bases; unmatched junction nucleotides: 18. Germline V CDR1 and CDR2: SGHTA, FQGNSA. CDR3 amino acids: CASSHSGVTAGTGDQPQHF. DNA for the CDR3: TGTGCCAGCAGCCATAGTGGGGTAACGGCCGGGACAGGGGATCAGCCCCAGCATTTT.

V and J are TRBV3-1 (or the pseudogene TRBV3-2) and TRBJ2-3; 8 bases agree with TRBD2. Germline trimming cut 0 bases from V and 1 base from J; bases unmatched to any gene: 12. CDR3 size: 19 residues. Germline V gene sequence: CDR1 LGHDT, CDR2 YNNKEL (reference sequence). CDR3 sequence: CASSQEMVPGRGGTDTQYF. The CDR3 DNA reads TGTGCCAGCAGCCAAGAAATGGTGCCGGGGCGGGGGGGCACAGATACGCAGTATTTT.

The V and J genes are TRBV7-7 and TRBJ2-5; possibly TRBD1 for D (6 bases). The CDR3 sequence is 13 residues long. Trimming took off 3 bases at V and 3 bases at J, with 8 bases between the two ends. Germline CDR1 reads SSHAT; CDR2 reads FNYEAQ (reference sequence). For the CDR3, the DNA is TGTGCCAGCAGCTTCGGACAGAAAGAGACCCAGTACTTC. This codes for CASSFGQKETQYF.